Sequencing of this T cell receptor (beta chain) was carried out in a study of T-cell reconstitution after alpha-beta-depleted transplantation in children. Study-wide results and caveats: Surviving recipient T cells and intrathymic progenitors accounted for some patients' high TCRbeta diversity at day 60.

The length of the CDR3 is 15 residues. The V end lost 3 bases, the J end lost 1 base, and 10 bases lay between the germline ends. Germline lookup yields CDR1 DFQATT and CDR2 SNEGSKA (reference sequence). In the case of this clonotype: Antigen: not known.

Preparation of the TCRbeta library used unique molecular identifiers. One entry per CDR3 protein, called by TCRdb with MiXCR from the PCR reads. This table holds fewer than 550,000 distinct CDR3 sequences, over 9.5% found once. This chain links TRBV20-1 with TRBJ1-6; unclear D gene. The source material was PBMCs, sampled before TCRalphabeta/CD19-depleted stem cell transplant. The sequence derives from a child younger than 10 with inherited bone marrow failure, due to receive a stem cell transplant. The chain's CDR3 is CSARAGGSYNSPLHF. For the CDR3, the DNA is TGCAGTGCTAGGGCCGGTGGGTCCTATAATTCACCCCTCCACTTT.